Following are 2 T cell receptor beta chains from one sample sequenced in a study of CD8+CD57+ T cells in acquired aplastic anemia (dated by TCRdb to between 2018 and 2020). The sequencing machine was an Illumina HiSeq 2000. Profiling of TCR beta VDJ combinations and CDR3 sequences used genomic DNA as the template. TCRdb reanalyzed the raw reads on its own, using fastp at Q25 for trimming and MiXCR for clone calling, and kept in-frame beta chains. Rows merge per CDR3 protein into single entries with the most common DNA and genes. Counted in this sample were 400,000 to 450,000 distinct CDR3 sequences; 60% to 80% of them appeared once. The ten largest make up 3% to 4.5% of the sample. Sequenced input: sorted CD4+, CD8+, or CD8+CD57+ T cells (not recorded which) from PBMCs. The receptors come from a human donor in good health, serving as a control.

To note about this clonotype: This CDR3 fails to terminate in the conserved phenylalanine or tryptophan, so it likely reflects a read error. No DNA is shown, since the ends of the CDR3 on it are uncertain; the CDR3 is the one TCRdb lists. CDR3 loop: CASKTEDTQHTHHI. The gene calls are TRBV4-1 and TRBJ1-5. From its first to its last residue, the CDR3 has 14 amino acids. From germline, CDR1 is MGHRA and CDR2 YSYEKL.

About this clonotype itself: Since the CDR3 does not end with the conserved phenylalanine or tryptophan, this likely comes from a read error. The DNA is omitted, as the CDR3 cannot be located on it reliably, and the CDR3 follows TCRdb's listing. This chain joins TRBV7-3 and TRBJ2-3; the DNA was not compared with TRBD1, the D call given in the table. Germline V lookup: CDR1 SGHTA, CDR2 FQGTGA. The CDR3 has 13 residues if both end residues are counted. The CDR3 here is CASSSDSQGDTQY.